This T cell receptor (beta chain) was sequenced for a study of cytomegalovirus exposure and HLA in healthy donors (dated by TCRdb to 2015 to 2018). Turning to the overall study: In an earlier analysis of roughly 500 of the donors, 250 to 350 Gb of sequence data and 117 million unique TCR beta sequences from about 190 million T cells were reported. All discovery cohort repertoires had been generated on a single sequencing platform. Roughly 5 DR-DQ haplotypes were handled as single units for association and clustering, since linkage in the cohort was strong. An early release covering about 600 HLA-typed donors comprised around 300 gigabases of sequencing data and some 79 million unique TCR sequences. A later genetic analysis used genome-wide SNP genotypes for about three fifths of the 666 donors, treating that subset as a discovery cohort. The study was designed to test whether signatures of past pathogen exposure could be identified by cataloging public T cell receptors. HLA typing covered class I and class II loci at four-digit resolution. The study profiled the T cell repertoires of some 610 subjects by immunosequencing and related them to cytomegalovirus serostatus. A separate validation cohort of 100 to 150 different subjects was used in addition to the approximately 670-subject first cohort. In the later analysis, no new phenotypic data were used to find candidate immune exposures; instead, reliance was placed on TCR beta sequences and their occurrence across donors. Among a few hundred genotyped donors of the cohort, an average of approximately 240,000 unique TCR beta nucleotide sequences were sequenced per donor, around 18% of them non-productive. Among the roughly 380 genotyped donors, about 83% belonged to the genetic ancestry cluster associated with self-reported Caucasian donors. In a later analysis, previously published TCR beta repertoires from roughly 710 donors were re-analyzed and high-resolution HLA genotyping was added so that TCR occurrence patterns could be studied. An earlier analysis of around 540 of the donors applied high-throughput TCR beta sequencing to assess whether each TCR beta V gene segment acted as functional or pseudogenic. The study combined high-throughput TCR immunosequencing, statistical association of individual TCRs with disease status, and machine learning to predict cytomegalovirus infection status. Donor age, sex, ethnicity and CMV serostatus were compiled alongside the repertoire data. The number of donors typed differed by locus, with roughly 620-630 for A, B, C, DRB1 and DQB1, around 560 for DQA1, about 610 for DPA1, and over 400 for DPB1.

In total, fewer than 750 healthy bone marrow donors made up the cohort. All cohort members were sampled while nominally healthy, although unrecorded immune exposures were likely present. The donor tested CMV seronegative, placing the donor among the 300 to 450 seronegative members of the cohort. Each donor provided a peripheral blood sample, and peripheral blood mononuclear cells were used for TCR beta sequencing. The Qiagen DNeasy Blood Extraction Kit was used to extract genomic DNA from the blood cell samples. Study-wide findings and limitations: In the study, approximately 160 TCR beta chains were listed as associated with cytomegalovirus. A later analysis found that most CMV-associated TCR beta chains appeared HLA-restricted, with HLA associations seemingly driven largely by CMV exposure. In vitro tests confirmed that a few of the cytomegalovirus-associated TCR beta chains recognize cytomegalovirus antigens. CMV serostatus was the only immune exposure information available for the cohort. Over 15 rarely observed V segments, including chromosome 9 orphons, were excluded from the earlier analysis of a few hundred of the donors because counts were too low. Broadly in line with IMGT annotations, most TCR beta V segments showed up in productive rearrangements about 87% or about 30% of the time in an earlier analysis of several hundred of the donors. A further reported finding was that TCR beta sequences accurately predicted the HLA-A and HLA-B alleles for most subjects in the first cohort. This cohort had only TCR beta chains sequenced, and the lack of alpha or paired-chain data limited which features could be detected. Because HLA typing was missing for some donors at each locus, association tests included only the typed subset. A later analysis found that TCR association rates varied across HLA loci, with DRB1 alleles showing the most associated TCRs and HLA-C alleles the fewest. Strong co-occurrence of HLA alleles, especially DR and DQ, made assigning TCR associations to individual alleles difficult. A later analysis reported that several top co-occurrence clusters appeared linked to parvovirus B19, influenza, CMV and Epstein-Barr virus. Roughly uniform sequencing depth across donors was assumed in presence/absence analyses, although this assumption may not hold. A later genetic analysis associated a missense DCLRE1C variant with V-gene and J-gene trimming of TCR beta chains, and an independent cohort replicated the association. Most TCR sequences were observed very rarely across donors, whereas some public TCRs were present in many individuals. A later analysis associated 15,000 to 20,000 TCR beta sequences with specific HLA alleles at a false discovery rate of 0.05. The authors suggested that the approach could potentially be extended to other disease states and immunological phenotypes. A group of highly shared sequence variants was considered likely to be a technical artifact of the sequencing pipeline. In both the original and validation cohorts, the classifier was reported to diagnose cytomegalovirus status with high specificity and sensitivity. A later genetic analysis reported fewer N-insertions in productive TCRs among donors in an Asian-associated ancestry cluster than the approximately 700-donor mean. Correlated functional status among segregating V segments might be attributable to linkage disequilibrium, but an unknown experimental factor could not be ruled out. Some IMGT-functional V segments, including TRBV6-2 and TRBV6-3, could not be distinguished by the 87-base-pair reads and were therefore excluded. In a later analysis, HLA-associated TCR beta chains showed more clonal expansion and lower generation probabilities than non-associated chains that were equally common.

The library was obtained by the immunoSEQ multiplex PCR assay. The multiplex PCR relied on a mix of 60 forward primers for TCR Vbeta segments and 13 reverse primers for TCR Jbeta segments. The CDR3 region of rearranged TCR beta genes was amplified from genomic DNA by a multiplex PCR assay. The Illumina HiSeq System was used to sequence the amplified TCR beta libraries as 87-base-pair reads. Regarding the original processing steps: Across the 670 or so repertoires, a later analysis counted tens of millions of unique TCR beta chains, roughly 11 million of which were shared by at least two donors. To remove PCR and sequencing errors, raw reads were error-corrected and collapsed into unique sequences using a nearest-neighbor algorithm that merged closely related sequences. Alignment of CDR3 sequences to IMGT reference sequences was used to assign V, D and J gene segments. Each retained sequence needed at least a six-nucleotide match to both a V gene segment and a J gene segment. A rearrangement was called productive if the CDR3 had no stop codons and remained in frame with V and J, and every other rearrangement was called non-productive. Following IMGT convention, CDR3 was defined as the stretch from the second conserved V-encoded cysteine up to the conserved J-encoded phenylalanine. Sequences without an unambiguous match to a single V gene segment were excluded from the earlier analysis of about 630 of the donors. In an earlier analysis of about 590 of the donors, a V segment was called functional when productive rearrangements were above 56.7%, and segregating when the standard deviation between donors exceeded 5%. To diagnose cytomegalovirus status from the catalog of TCR beta chain sequences, a statistical classification framework was built. A later analysis assigned V and J genes by comparing TCR nucleotide sequences with IMGT/GENE-DB human TR gene sequences. The TCRdist pipeline was used in a later analysis to assign CDR3 sequences and most-parsimonious VDJ recombination scenarios. In a later analysis, every TCR beta chain was defined by the combination of its CDR3 amino acid sequence and its V-gene family, and reads without a unique V-gene family were dropped. As a way to deal with suspected cross-contamination and a sequencing artifact, a later analysis dropped 640 or so nucleotide sequences that were highly shared and had low generation probability. For each public chain, a later analysis derived a clonal expansion index from normalized ranks of inferred template counts within each repertoire. A later analysis computed generation probabilities with a VDJ recombination model fitted to out-of-frame rearrangements, and checked the results against IGoR. A later analysis scored TCR-TCR, TCR-HLA and TCR-CMV co-occurrence with hypergeometric tests, applying a repertoire-size bias correction to TCR pairs. A later analysis estimated false discovery rates by permuting HLA or CMV assignments 20 times. In a later analysis, co-occurring TCRs were grouped using DBSCAN, and TCRdist sequence similarity was added for clustering within HLA-allele-positive subsets. Repertoires with fewer than 30,000 or more than 120,000 public chains, plus five repertoires with anomalous nucleotide sharing, were excluded from co-occurrence clustering. The clones in this table, taken by TCRdb from immuneACCESS, are in-frame only. Not every clone is retained; where verified, under half of the shortfall comes from an unresolved V gene, and the cause of the rest is unknown. From that table come the V and J calls and clone size; the DNA was used to work out D and trimming. The sample records 130,000 or so clones, roughly 80% of which are singletons. The leading ten clones occupy roughly 1.5% of the sample.

The cysteine opens and the phenylalanine closes a CDR3 of 15 amino acids. CDR3 DNA is the only sequence kept; it has 45 bases, read in frame from the first base. The V end loses 3 bases and the J end loses 0 bases, and a stretch of 9 bases separates them. The CDR1 and CDR2 encoded by the germline V gene are MNHNS and SASEGT. Regarding this clone: The target of this receptor is not known. No base-level quality is on record; no much larger clone is a single base apart.

The rearranged segments are TRBV6-1 and TRBJ1-5, and the D gene may be TRBD1, 5 bases matching. The source material was PBMCs. The sequence derives from a female donor in good health and CMV-seronegative. In nucleotides, the sequence is TGTGCCAGCAGTGATTCGGGGGGTAGCAATCAGCCCCAGCATTTT. Its amino acids are CASSDSGGSNQPQHF.